This TCR beta chain was sequenced for a study of cytomegalovirus exposure and HLA in healthy donors. A multiplex PCR was run with 60 Vbeta primers and 13 Jbeta primers. The protocol was immunoSEQ multiplex PCR, while the TCRdb copy is restricted to in-frame clones and leaves out a portion. The data hold over 95,000 clones, with approximately 76% observed a single time. There are a few counts of this clone. This CDR3 has 12 residues. Trimming stripped 5 bases from V and 2 bases from J, with 8 bases between. In germline, CDR1 is SGHTS, CDR2 YDEGEE. Sequenced input: PBMCs. This chain links TRBV5-8 with TRBJ2-7, with D possibly being TRBD2 (5 bases). This receptor was obtained from a man between 35 and 55 years old in good health and CMV-seronegative. CDR3 sequence (DNA): TGTGCCAGCAGGCGGGTAGCCTACGAGCAGTACTTC. It is translated as CASRRVAYEQYF.